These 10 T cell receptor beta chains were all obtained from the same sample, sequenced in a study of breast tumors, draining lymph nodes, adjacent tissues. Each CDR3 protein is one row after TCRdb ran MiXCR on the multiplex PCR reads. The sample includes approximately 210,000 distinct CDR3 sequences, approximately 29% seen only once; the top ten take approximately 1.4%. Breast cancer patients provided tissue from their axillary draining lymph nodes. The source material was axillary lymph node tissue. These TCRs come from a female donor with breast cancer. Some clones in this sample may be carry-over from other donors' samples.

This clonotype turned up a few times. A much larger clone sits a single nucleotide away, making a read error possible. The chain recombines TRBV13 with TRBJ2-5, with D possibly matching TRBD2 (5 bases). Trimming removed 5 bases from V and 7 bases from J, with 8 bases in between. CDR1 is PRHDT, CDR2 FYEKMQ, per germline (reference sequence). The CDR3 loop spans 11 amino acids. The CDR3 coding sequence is TGTGCCAGCAGCCATCGGGGGACCCAGTACTTC. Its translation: CASSHRGTQYF.

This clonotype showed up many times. The CDR3 here is CAWRHPGGNQPQHF. The CDR3 coding sequence is TGTGCCTGGAGACATCCGGGGGGCAATCAGCCCCAGCATTTT. This sequence joins TRBV30 and TRBJ1-5; D perhaps matches TRBD1 (5 bases). V was shortened by 3 bases and J by 2 bases, with 11 bases between the two germline ends. This CDR3 is built from 14 residues. The germline gives CDR1 GTSNPN, CDR2 SVGIG (reference sequence).

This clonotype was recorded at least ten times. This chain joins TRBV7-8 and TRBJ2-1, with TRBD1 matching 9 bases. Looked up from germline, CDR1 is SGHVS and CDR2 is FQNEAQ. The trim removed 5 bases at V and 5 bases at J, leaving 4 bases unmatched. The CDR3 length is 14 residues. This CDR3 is CASSRDRADNEQFF. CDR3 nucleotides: TGTGCCAGCAGCCGGGACAGGGCAGACAATGAGCAGTTCTTC.

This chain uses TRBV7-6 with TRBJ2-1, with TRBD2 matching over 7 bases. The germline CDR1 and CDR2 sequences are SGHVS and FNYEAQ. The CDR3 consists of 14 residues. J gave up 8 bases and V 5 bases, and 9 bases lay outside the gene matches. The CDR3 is CASSPFSGFHEQFF. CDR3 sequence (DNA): TGTGCCAGCAGCCCATTTAGCGGGTTCCATGAGCAGTTCTTC.

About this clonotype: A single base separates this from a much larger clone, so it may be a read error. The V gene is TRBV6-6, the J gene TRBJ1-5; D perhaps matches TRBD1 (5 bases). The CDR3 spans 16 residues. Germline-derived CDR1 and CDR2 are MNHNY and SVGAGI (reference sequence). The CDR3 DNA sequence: TGTGCCAGCAGTCACTCTAGGGGAGCTGGGAATCAGCCCCAGCATTTT. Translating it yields CASSHSRGAGNQPQHF.

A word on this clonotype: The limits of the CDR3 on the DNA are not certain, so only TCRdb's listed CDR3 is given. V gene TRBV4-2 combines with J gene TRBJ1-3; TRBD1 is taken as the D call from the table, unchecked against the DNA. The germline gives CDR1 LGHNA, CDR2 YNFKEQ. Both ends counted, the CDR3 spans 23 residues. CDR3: CASSHIGGLAVYEQYFGPGTIYF.

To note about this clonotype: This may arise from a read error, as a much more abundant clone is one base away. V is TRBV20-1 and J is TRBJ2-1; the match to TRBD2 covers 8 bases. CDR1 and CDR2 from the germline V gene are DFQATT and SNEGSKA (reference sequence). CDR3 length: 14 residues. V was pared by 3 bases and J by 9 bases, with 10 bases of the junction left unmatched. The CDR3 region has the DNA TGCAGTGCTAGGGCAGCGGGAGTGAACGCTGAGCAGTTCTTC. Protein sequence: CSARAAGVNAEQFF.

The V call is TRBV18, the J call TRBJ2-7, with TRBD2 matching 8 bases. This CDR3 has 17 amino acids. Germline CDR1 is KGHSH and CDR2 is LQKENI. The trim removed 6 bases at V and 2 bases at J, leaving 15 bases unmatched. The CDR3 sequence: CASSPPKPGTRAYEQYF. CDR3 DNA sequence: TGTGCCAGCTCTCCCCCTAAGCCCGGGACTAGGGCCTACGAGCAGTACTTC.

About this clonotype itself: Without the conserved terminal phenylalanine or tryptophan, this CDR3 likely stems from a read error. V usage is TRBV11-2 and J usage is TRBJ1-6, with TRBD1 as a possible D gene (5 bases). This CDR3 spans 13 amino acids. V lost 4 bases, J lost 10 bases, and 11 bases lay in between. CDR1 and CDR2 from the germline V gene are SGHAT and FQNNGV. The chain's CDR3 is CASSYRRQSPLHL. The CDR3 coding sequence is TGTGCCAGCAGCTACAGGAGGCAATCACCCCTCCACCTT.

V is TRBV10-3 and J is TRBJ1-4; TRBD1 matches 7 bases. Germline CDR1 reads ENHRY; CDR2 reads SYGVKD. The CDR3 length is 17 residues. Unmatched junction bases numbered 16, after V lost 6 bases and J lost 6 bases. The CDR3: CAISVQTGVVLDEKLFF. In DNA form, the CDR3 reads TGTGCCATCAGCGTTCAAACAGGGGTCGTGTTAGATGAAAAACTGTTTTTT.